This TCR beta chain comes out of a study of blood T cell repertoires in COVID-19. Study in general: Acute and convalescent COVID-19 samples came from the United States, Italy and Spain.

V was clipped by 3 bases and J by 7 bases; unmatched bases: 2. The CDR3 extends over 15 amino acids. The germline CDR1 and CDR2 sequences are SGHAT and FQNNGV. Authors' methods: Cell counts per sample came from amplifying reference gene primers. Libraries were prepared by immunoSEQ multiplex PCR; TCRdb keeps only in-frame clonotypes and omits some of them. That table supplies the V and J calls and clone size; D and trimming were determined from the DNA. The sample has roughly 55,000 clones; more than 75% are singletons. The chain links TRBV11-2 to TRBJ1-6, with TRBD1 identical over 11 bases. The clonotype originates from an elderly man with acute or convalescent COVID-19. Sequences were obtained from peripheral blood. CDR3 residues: CASSLWTGGNSPLHF. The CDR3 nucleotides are TGTGCCAGCAGCTTGTGGACAGGGGGCAATTCACCCCTCCACTTT.